What follows are 26 T cell receptor beta chains derived from one specimen sequenced in a study of T cells in Graves' hyperthyroidism and ophthalmopathy. It was RNA transcripts that yielded the amplified TCR beta CDR3 regions. HTBI primers were used for first-round RT-PCR of the TCR CDR3. TCRdb reprocessed the multiplex PCR reads with MiXCR, giving one entry per CDR3 protein. The data contain 300,000 to 450,000 distinct CDR3 sequences, about 15% of them seen just once; the ten biggest clones take up about 10%. Material: blood. All receptors come from a woman between 55 and 75 years old with Graves' hyperthyroidism.

This clonotype was seen many times. The chain couples TRBV18 to TRBJ2-1; D unresolved. This CDR3 has 12 amino acids. The germline V and J ends were trimmed by 4 bases and 5 bases, with 6 bases remaining between them. In germline, CDR1 is KGHSH, CDR2 LQKENI. The CDR3: CASSLQNNEQFF. Here the CDR3 DNA reads TGTGCCAGCTCACTACAAAACAATGAGCAGTTCTTC.

This chain connects TRBV5-4 to TRBJ2-3; 13 positions agree with TRBD2. This CDR3 is 17 amino acids long. From germline, CDR1 is SGHNT and CDR2 YYREEE (reference sequence). V lost 0 bases, J lost 3 bases, and 4 bases stayed unmatched. CDR3 in amino acids: CASSLATSGRPTDTQYF. CDR3 in DNA: TGTGCCAGCAGCTTGGCGACTAGCGGGAGGCCAACAGATACGCAGTATTTT.

The chain combines TRBV30 with TRBJ2-5; D gene uncertain. Per the germline V gene, CDR1 is GTSNPN and CDR2 is SVGIG (reference sequence). The V end lost 5 bases, the J end lost 7 bases, and 17 bases lay between the germline ends. The CDR3 contains 13 residues. The CDR3 DNA is TGTGCCTGGGGTGAAGTTCTACGCGGGACCCAGTACTTC. Residues: CAWGEVLRGTQYF.

The chain links TRBV19 to TRBJ1-1; 7 positions agree with TRBD1. The V and J ends lost 5 bases and 4 bases, in that order; junction bases with no gene match: 7. Germline V CDR1 and CDR2: LNHDA, SQIVND (reference sequence). This CDR3 spans 14 amino acids. For the CDR3, the DNA is TGTGCCAGTAGTTTAACCACAGGGGCCACTGAAGCTTTCTTT. Translation: CASSLTTGATEAFF.

This clonotype was recorded a few times. The rearrangement links TRBV20-1 to TRBJ2-1; D is uncertain. CDR1 is DFQATT, CDR2 SNEGSKA, per germline (reference sequence). This CDR3 is built from 12 residues. The V end was cut by 1 base, the J end by 7 bases, with 8 bases between. The CDR3 loop reads CSARGYLNEQFF. The CDR3, as DNA: TGCAGTGCTAGAGGTTATCTAAATGAGCAGTTCTTC.

The chain links TRBV27 to TRBJ1-2, with unresolved D. The CDR3 extends over 13 amino acids. Germline CDR1 is MNHEY and CDR2 is SMNVEV (reference sequence). Trimming pared 0 bases from V and 8 bases from J, leaving 10 bases between. CDR3 loop: CASSLSISYGYTF. CDR3 in DNA: TGTGCCAGCAGTTTATCGATTTCATACGGCTACACCTTC.

This clonotype occurred many times. The rearrangement links TRBV20-1 to TRBJ2-3; tentative D call: TRBD2 (5 bases). The germline gives CDR1 DFQATT, CDR2 SNEGSKA (reference sequence). This CDR3 is 14 amino acids long. The ends were cut back, 3 bases at V and 4 bases at J, with 14 bases in the middle. The CDR3 spells CSARSGIVPDTQYF. CDR3 coding DNA: TGCAGTGCTAGGTCGGGAATCGTCCCAGATACGCAGTATTTT.

The chain is built from TRBV19 and TRBJ2-7; weak D call: TRBD2 (6 bases). V was pared by 7 bases and J by 0 bases, with 10 bases between. The CDR3 sequence is 13 residues long. Germline loops: CDR1 LNHDA, CDR2 SQIVND (reference sequence). In nucleotides, the CDR3 is TGTGCCAGTACCTTCGGGAGCTCCTACGAGCAGTACTTC. Translation: CASTFGSSYEQYF.

This clonotype was counted only a few times. V usage is TRBV5-6 and J usage is TRBJ2-1; a weak D match, TRBD1 (6 bases). The germline V and J ends were trimmed by 6 bases and 5 bases, with 18 bases remaining between them. The CDR3 is made up of 15 amino acids. Germline CDR1 reads SGHDT; CDR2 reads YYEEEE. The CDR3 nucleotides read TGTGCCAGCAACCTCGGGGCAGGGGCGAACAATGAGCAGTTCTTC. Translating it yields CASNLGAGANNEQFF.

In this sample, this clonotype turned up many times. The chain employs TRBV12-3 or TRBV12-4 and TRBJ2-3; TRBD2 matches 16 bases. The CDR3 length is 18 residues. V was clipped by 5 bases and J by 2 bases; unmatched bases: 7. The CDR3 sequence: CASSLEGTSGRDTDTQYF. The CDR3 DNA is TGTGCCAGCAGTCTTGAGGGGACTAGCGGGAGGGACACAGATACGCAGTATTTT.

The V gene is TRBV5-4, the J gene TRBJ2-3, with 10 bases matching TRBD2. The CDR3 is 16 residues long. With 4 bases clipped from V and 6 bases from J, the junction kept 11 bases outside the gene matches. Germline-derived CDR1 and CDR2 are SGHNT and YYREEE (reference sequence). CDR3 sequence reads: CASSAPSGRYSDTQYF. CDR3 bases: TGTGCCAGCAGCGCCCCTAGCGGGAGATACTCCGATACGCAGTATTTT. Based on the CDR3 plus reference TRBV5-4 and TRBJ2-3, the full variable domain is ETGVTQSPTHLIKTRGQQVTLRCSSQSGHNTVSWYQQALGQGPQFIFQYYREEENGRGNFPPRFSGLQFPNYSSELNVNALELDDSALYLCASSAPSGRYSDTQYFGPGTRLTVL.

To note about this clonotype: Germline is not matched at one junction end, which may reflect a read error. V gene TRBV29-1 combines with J gene TRBJ1-3; weak D call: TRBD1 (5 bases). CDR3 size: 12 residues. Germline-derived CDR1 and CDR2 are SQVTM and ANQGSEA. The chain's CDR3 is CSVGLLGNIIYF. In DNA, the CDR3 is TGCAGCGTGGGACTCCTCGGAAACATCATATATTTT. Filled out from reference TRBV29-1 and TRBJ1-3, the complete variable domain reads SAVISQKPSRDICQRGTSLTIQCQVDSQVTMMFWYRQQPGQSLTLIATANQGSEATYESGFVIDKFPISRPNLTFSTLTVSNMSPEDSSIYLCSVGLLGNIIYFGEGSWLTVV.

The table lists this clonotype with many counts. V gene TRBV11-2 combines with J gene TRBJ2-7; D is undetermined. The germline V gene encodes CDR1 SGHAT and CDR2 FQNNGV. Trimming shortened V by 3 bases and J by 7 bases, and 16 bases separated the two germline ends. This CDR3 is built from 14 residues. CDR3 DNA sequence: TGTGCCAGCAGCTTTGTTCGTTTCCCCCCGGAGCAGTACTTC. It is translated as CASSFVRFPPEQYF.

This clonotype has at least ten counts. CDR3 nucleotide sequence: TGTGCCAGTAGTATAGTAACGGGGACACTTGGTGGGAATCAGCCCCAGCATTTT. This encodes CASSIVTGTLGGNQPQHF. The chain is built from TRBV19 and TRBJ1-5, with D possibly matching TRBD1 (6 bases). CDR3 size: 18 residues. The V gene lost 1 base and the J gene lost 4 bases, with 20 bases spanning the gap. Per the germline V gene, CDR1 is LNHDA and CDR2 is SQIVND (reference sequence).

This clonotype was counted at least ten times. The chain recombines TRBV7-9 with TRBJ1-1, with D perhaps TRBD1 (5 bases). Germline V gene sequence: CDR1 SEHNR, CDR2 FQNEAQ (reference sequence). V was shortened by 4 bases and J by 12 bases, with 18 bases between the two germline ends. This CDR3 is built from 13 residues. As DNA, the CDR3 is TGTGCCAGCAGCTCGACAGATCCGCGGTGGTCTTTCTTT. Translation: CASSSTDPRWSFF.

This clonotype has ten or more counts. The chain combines TRBV11-2 with TRBJ2-5; 9 positions match TRBD2. In germline, CDR1 is SGHAT, CDR2 FQNNGV. This CDR3 is built from 16 residues. J gave up 1 base and V 1 base, and 4 bases lay outside the gene matches. The CDR3 protein is CASSLGLAELQETQYF. CDR3 DNA sequence: TGTGCCAGCAGCTTAGGACTAGCGGAGCTCCAAGAGACCCAGTACTTC. Full variable domain (outside the CDR3, taken from reference TRBV11-2 and TRBJ2-5): EAGVAQSPRYKIIEKRQSVAFWCNPISGHATLYWYQQILGQGPKLLIQFQNNGVVDDSQLPKDRFSAERLKGVDSTLKIQPAKLEDSAVYLCASSLGLAELQETQYFGPGTRLLVL.

This clonotype was seen at least ten times. The genes are TRBV18 and TRBJ1-1, with a weak D call TRBD1 (6 bases). V was trimmed by 1 base and J by 1 base, leaving 10 bases between them. CDR1 is KGHSH and CDR2 is LQKENI in the germline V gene. This CDR3 contains 15 residues. CDR3 bases: TGTGCCAGCTCACCACTTACGACAGGGAACACTGAAGCTTTCTTT. Protein product: CASSPLTTGNTEAFF.

This clonotype was picked up many times. The genes are TRBV10-3 and TRBJ2-1; D remains ambiguous. From germline, CDR1 is ENHRY and CDR2 SYGVKD. This CDR3 has 18 residues. Deletions cut 2 bases from V and 0 bases from J, with 17 bases between. The CDR3 loop is CAISEEIGPRGSYNEQFF. The CDR3 bases are TGTGCCATCAGTGAGGAGATTGGGCCCAGAGGCTCCTACAATGAGCAGTTCTTC.

The chain joins TRBV10-3 to TRBJ2-3; D possibly matches TRBD1 or TRBD2 (5 bases each). V was clipped by 11 bases and J by 0 bases, with 15 bases between them. This CDR3 is built from 14 residues. CDR1 is ENHRY and CDR2 is SYGVKD in the germline V gene. The CDR3 sequence is CAQSRDRSTDTQYF. The CDR3, as DNA: TGTGCCCAGAGCCGGGACCGAAGCACAGATACGCAGTATTTT.

This clonotype showed up many times. V usage is TRBV7-3 and J usage is TRBJ2-1; 8 positions agree with TRBD1. Germline V gene sequence: CDR1 SGHTA, CDR2 FQGTGA. The V gene end was trimmed by 5 bases and the J gene end by 0 bases; junction bases not matched to a gene: 6. The length of the CDR3 is 16 residues. DNA for the CDR3: TGTGCCAGCAGCATCTCCGGGACAGGCTCCTACAATGAGCAGTTCTTC. Protein: CASSISGTGSYNEQFF.

This clonotype was counted only a few times. This chain connects TRBV5-1 to TRBJ2-7; 9 nucleotides match TRBD1. Germline V CDR1 and CDR2: SGHRS, YFSETQ. The trim removed 2 bases at V and 6 bases at J, leaving 9 bases unmatched. The CDR3 extends over 15 amino acids. The CDR3 spells CASSFPGTGRSEQYF. CDR3 nucleotide sequence: TGCGCCAGCAGCTTCCCCGGGACAGGGCGATCCGAGCAGTACTTC.

This clonotype was detected many times. The CDR3 nucleotides are TGTGCCAGCAGCTTGCTAGCGGGAGGAAGGTATGAGCAGTTCTTC. Protein product: CASSLLAGGRYEQFF. This chain uses TRBV7-2 with TRBJ2-1; TRBD2 matches at 11 bases. The J segment lost 8 bases and the V segment lost 3 bases, leaving 6 bases of the junction unmatched. Germline loops: CDR1 SGHTA, CDR2 FQGNSA. The CDR3 has 15 amino acids.

V is TRBV19 and J is TRBJ1-6, with D possibly being TRBD1 (5 bases). V shed 7 bases and J shed 3 bases, with 13 bases lying between them. The CDR3 has 15 amino acids. Germline V gene sequence: CDR1 LNHDA, CDR2 SQIVND (reference sequence). DNA of the CDR3: TGTGCCAGTAAGAACAGGAAGCTCTATAATTCACCCCTCCACTTT. Translated, it gives CASKNRKLYNSPLHF.

This clonotype showed up just once. The genes are TRBV7-9 and TRBJ2-3; D remains unclear. The germline gives CDR1 SEHNR, CDR2 FQNEAQ (reference sequence). This CDR3 has 16 residues. V was pared by 4 bases and J by 0 bases, with 14 bases between. The CDR3 spells CASSSPGKVSTDTQYF. The CDR3 DNA reads TGTGCCAGCAGCTCTCCCGGTAAGGTTAGCACAGATACGCAGTATTTT.

This clonotype was seen a handful of times. The rearrangement links TRBV12-5 to TRBJ2-7; no clear D. V dropped 9 bases and J dropped 0 bases, with 9 bases sitting between them. The CDR3 totals 12 residues. Germline assignment: CDR1 LGHNT and CDR2 FRNRAP. This CDR3 is CASRQGSYEQYF. The CDR3 bases are TGTGCTAGCCGTCAAGGCTCCTACGAGCAGTACTTC.

This CDR3 is CASSLGTGKNGYEQYF. CDR3 nucleotide sequence: TGTGCCAGCAGCCTAGGGACAGGGAAAAATGGCTACGAGCAGTACTTC. The chain is built from TRBV11-2 and TRBJ2-7; 9 positions agree with TRBD1. The CDR3 loop spans 16 amino acids. Germline V gene lookup returns CDR1 SGHAT and CDR2 FQNNGV. The V and J ends lost 5 bases and 3 bases, in that order; junction bases with no gene match: 11.